Listed below are T cell receptor beta chains from one sample, sequenced in a study of technical replicates of blood from a few donors. Method: immunoSEQ multiplex PCR; TCRdb's copy keeps in-frame clones and lacks some. This table holds about 56,000 clones, about 95% found once. Sample: PBMCs. These receptors all stem from a human donor in good health. Some clones in this sample may be carry-over from other donors' samples. Each CDR3 is given with its conserved first and last residue. The order of the fields is V gene, J gene, CDR3 length, D gene, clone size, CDR3 protein, CDR3 DNA. A D gene is named only where the DNA matches it firmly. A clone size is listed for some rows: how often the clone was seen (once, few, many), or a class if it is expanded.

v_gene: TRBV7-6; j_gene: TRBJ2-3; len: 15; d_gene: NA; abundance: NA; CDR3aa: CASSDRPTGADTQYF; CDR3nt: TGTGCCAGCAGCGATCGACCAACGGGGGCAGATACGCAGTATTTT
v_gene: TRBV5-1; j_gene: TRBJ2-2; len: 16; d_gene: TRBD1; abundance: once; CDR3aa: CASSIRTGGNTGELFF; CDR3nt: TGCGCCAGCAGCATACGGACAGGGGGTAACACCGGGGAGCTGTTTTTT
v_gene: TRBV11-2; j_gene: TRBJ2-7; len: 12; d_gene: NA; abundance: NA; CDR3aa: CASSPGLYEQYF; CDR3nt: TGTGCCAGCAGCCCGGGTTTGTACGAGCAGTACTTC
v_gene: TRBV12-5; j_gene: TRBJ2-7; len: 13; d_gene: TRBD2; abundance: NA; CDR3aa: CASKRDLSYEQYF; CDR3nt: TGTGCTAGTAAGCGGGACCTTTCCTACGAGCAGTACTTC
v_gene: TRBV2; j_gene: TRBJ1-1; len: 13; d_gene: NA; abundance: NA; CDR3aa: CASSVQVNTEAFF; CDR3nt: TGTGCCAGCAGTGTGCAGGTTAACACTGAAGCTTTCTTT
v_gene: TRBV5-1; j_gene: TRBJ1-1; len: 13; d_gene: NA; abundance: NA; CDR3aa: CASSLGQKTEAFF; CDR3nt: TGCGCCAGCAGCTTGGGGCAGAAAACTGAAGCTTTCTTT
v_gene: TRBV6-5; j_gene: TRBJ1-1; len: 14; d_gene: TRBD1; abundance: NA; CDR3aa: CASSYFGTGDKPFF; CDR3nt: TGTGCCAGCAGTTACTTCGGGACAGGGGATAAACCTTTCTTT
v_gene: TRBV4-3; j_gene: TRBJ1-5; len: 15; d_gene: TRBD1; abundance: NA; CDR3aa: CASSQDRGATQPQHF; CDR3nt: TGCGCCAGCAGCCAAGACAGGGGGGCAACTCAGCCCCAGCATTTT
v_gene: TRBV2; j_gene: TRBJ1-1; len: 15; d_gene: NA; abundance: NA; CDR3aa: CASSESGDSNTEAFF; CDR3nt: TGTGCCAGCAGTGAGTCCGGGGATTCTAACACTGAAGCTTTCTTT
v_gene: TRBV4-2; j_gene: TRBJ1-1; len: 13; d_gene: NA; abundance: NA; CDR3aa: CASSPQKNTEAFF; CDR3nt: TGTGCCAGCAGCCCACAGAAGAACACTGAAGCTTTCTTT
v_gene: TRBV4-1; j_gene: TRBJ2-1; len: 20; d_gene: TRBD2; abundance: NA; CDR3aa: CASSQTGTVRLAGTYNEQFF; CDR3nt: TGCGCCAGCAGCCAGACCGGGACAGTGAGACTAGCGGGGACCTACAATGAGCAGTTCTTC
v_gene: TRBV2; j_gene: TRBJ2-3; len: 12; d_gene: NA; abundance: NA; CDR3aa: CASSDRADTQYF; CDR3nt: TGTGCCAGCAGTGACAGGGCAGATACGCAGTATTTT
v_gene: TRBV18; j_gene: TRBJ2-6; len: 18; d_gene: TRBD2; abundance: NA; CDR3aa: CASSPQTSGVSGANVLTF; CDR3nt: TGTGCCAGCTCACCACAGACTAGCGGGGTCTCTGGGGCCAACGTCCTGACTTTC
v_gene: TRBV7-9; j_gene: TRBJ1-4; len: 15; d_gene: NA; abundance: NA; CDR3aa: CASSLDGGNREKLFF; CDR3nt: TGTGCCAGCAGCTTAGATGGGGGGAATCGGGAAAAACTGTTTTTT
v_gene: TRBV27; j_gene: TRBJ2-5; len: 15; d_gene: NA; abundance: NA; CDR3aa: CASSLTYSSQETQYF; CDR3nt: TGTGCCAGCAGTTTAACTTACAGTAGCCAAGAGACCCAGTACTTC
v_gene: TRBV11-3; j_gene: TRBJ2-1; len: 14; d_gene: TRBD1; abundance: NA; CDR3aa: CASSLGQGGDEQFF; CDR3nt: TGTGCCAGCAGCCTGGGACAGGGGGGCGATGAGCAGTTCTTC
v_gene: TRBV20-1; j_gene: TRBJ2-7; len: 11; d_gene: NA; abundance: NA; CDR3aa: CSAQINYEQYF; CDR3nt: TGCAGTGCTCAAATCAACTACGAGCAGTACTTC
v_gene: TRBV4-2; j_gene: TRBJ2-7; len: 15; d_gene: NA; abundance: NA; CDR3aa: CASSQATGSPYEQYF; CDR3nt: TGTGCCAGCAGCCAAGCGACAGGTTCCCCGTACGAGCAGTACTTC
v_gene: TRBV25-1; j_gene: TRBJ2-7; len: 14; d_gene: NA; abundance: NA; CDR3aa: CASSPAVRSGEQYF; CDR3nt: TGTGCCAGCAGTCCAGCGGTCAGGTCGGGCGAGCAGTACTTC
v_gene: TRBV5-1; j_gene: TRBJ2-3; len: 12; d_gene: NA; abundance: NA; CDR3aa: CASGSGTDTQYF; CDR3nt: TGCGCCAGCGGAAGCGGCACAGATACGCAGTATTTT
v_gene: TRBV5-4; j_gene: TRBJ2-1; len: 15; d_gene: TRBD2; abundance: NA; CDR3aa: CASSLPGLAGDEQFF; CDR3nt: TGTGCCAGCAGCCTACCGGGACTAGCGGGAGATGAGCAGTTCTTC
v_gene: TRBV7-8; j_gene: TRBJ2-3; len: 16; d_gene: NA; abundance: NA; CDR3aa: CASSFGSGKGTDTQYF; CDR3nt: TGTGCCAGCAGCTTTGGGTCGGGAAAAGGGACAGATACGCAGTATTTT
v_gene: TRBV9; j_gene: TRBJ1-2; len: 14; d_gene: TRBD1; abundance: NA; CDR3aa: CASSVDGQGYGYTF; CDR3nt: TGTGCCAGCAGCGTAGACGGACAGGGCTATGGCTACACCTTC
v_gene: TRBV6-5; j_gene: TRBJ2-1; len: 16; d_gene: NA; abundance: NA; CDR3aa: CASSYSVSGVRGGQFF; CDR3nt: TGTGCCAGCAGTTACTCGGTTTCTGGTGTCCGGGGTGGGCAGTTCTTC
v_gene: TRBV7-8; j_gene: TRBJ1-2; len: 17; d_gene: TRBD1; abundance: NA; CDR3aa: CASSPGQGKSAYHGYTF; CDR3nt: TGTGCCAGCAGCCCGGGACAGGGGAAGTCAGCCTACCATGGCTACACCTTC
v_gene: TRBV4-1; j_gene: TRBJ1-1; len: 14; d_gene: TRBD1; abundance: NA; CDR3aa: CASSQGQGSPGAFF; CDR3nt: TGCGCCAGCAGCCAAGGACAGGGCTCCCCAGGAGCTTTCTTT
v_gene: TRBV18; j_gene: TRBJ1-6; len: 15; d_gene: TRBD1; abundance: NA; CDR3aa: CASSGQGILGSPLHF; CDR3nt: TGTGCCAGCTCAGGACAGGGGATATTGGGCTCACCCCTCCACTTT
v_gene: TRBV13; j_gene: TRBJ2-2; len: 17; d_gene: TRBD2; abundance: NA; CDR3aa: CASSLEGLAGDTGELFF; CDR3nt: TGTGCCAGCAGCTTAGAGGGACTAGCGGGGGACACCGGGGAGCTGTTTTTT
v_gene: TRBV19; j_gene: TRBJ1-4; len: 11; d_gene: NA; abundance: NA; CDR3aa: CASSMGSKLFF; CDR3nt: TGTGCCAGTAGTATGGGCTCTAAACTGTTTTTT
v_gene: TRBV11-2; j_gene: TRBJ2-7; len: 13; d_gene: NA; abundance: NA; CDR3aa: CASSLGSGYEQYF; CDR3nt: TGTGCCAGCAGCTTAGGGTCCGGCTACGAGCAGTACTTC
v_gene: TRBV6-6; j_gene: TRBJ2-7; len: 16; d_gene: TRBD2; abundance: NA; CDR3aa: CASSSRASGGSYEQYF; CDR3nt: TGTGCCAGCAGCTCTAGGGCCAGCGGGGGTTCCTACGAGCAGTACTTC
v_gene: TRBV2; j_gene: TRBJ2-1; len: 13; d_gene: NA; abundance: NA; CDR3aa: CASRTTGFTEQFF; CDR3nt: TGTGCCAGCAGAACAACAGGGTTCACTGAGCAGTTCTTC
v_gene: TRBV18; j_gene: TRBJ2-7; len: 13; d_gene: TRBD1; abundance: NA; CDR3aa: CASRGQGAYEQYF; CDR3nt: TGTGCCAGCCGTGGACAGGGGGCTTACGAGCAGTACTTC
v_gene: TRBV7-2; j_gene: TRBJ2-7; len: 14; d_gene: NA; abundance: NA; CDR3aa: CASSPQGVIVEQYF; CDR3nt: TGTGCCAGCAGCCCACAGGGAGTTATAGTCGAGCAGTACTTC
v_gene: TRBV11-2; j_gene: TRBJ2-7; len: 15; d_gene: TRBD2; abundance: NA; CDR3aa: CASSLVAGPAYEQYF; CDR3nt: TGTGCCAGCAGCCTAGTAGCGGGACCCGCCTACGAGCAGTACTTC
v_gene: TRBV5-8; j_gene: TRBJ2-3; len: 15; d_gene: TRBD1; abundance: NA; CDR3aa: CASNPGTVETDTQYF; CDR3nt: TGTGCCAGCAACCCGGGGACAGTCGAAACAGATACGCAGTATTTT
v_gene: TRBV7-2; j_gene: TRBJ1-5; len: 16; d_gene: NA; abundance: NA; CDR3aa: CASSTQGPFGNQPQHF; CDR3nt: TGTGCCAGCAGCACACAGGGACCCTTCGGCAATCAGCCCCAGCATTTT
v_gene: TRBV4-2; j_gene: TRBJ2-1; len: 15; d_gene: NA; abundance: NA; CDR3aa: CASSQGKRVSIEQFF; CDR3nt: TGTGCCAGCAGCCAAGGGAAGCGGGTGTCGATTGAGCAGTTCTTC
v_gene: TRBV10-3; j_gene: TRBJ2-1; len: 15; d_gene: TRBD2; abundance: once; CDR3aa: CAISVTSGSVNEQFF; CDR3nt: TGTGCCATCAGTGTGACTAGCGGGAGTGTTAATGAGCAGTTCTTC
v_gene: TRBV6-5; j_gene: TRBJ1-2; len: 15; d_gene: NA; abundance: once; CDR3aa: CASSYSAVADYGYTF; CDR3nt: TGTGCCAGCAGTTACTCGGCCGTGGCGGACTATGGCTACACCTTC
v_gene: TRBV5-8; j_gene: TRBJ1-6; len: 15; d_gene: TRBD1; abundance: NA; CDR3aa: CASSWTGSSFLPLHF; CDR3nt: TGTGCCAGCAGCTGGACAGGATCATCGTTTCTGCCCCTCCACTTT
v_gene: TRBV7-9; j_gene: TRBJ1-2; len: 13; d_gene: TRBD1; abundance: NA; CDR3aa: CASRPGTGGAWTF; CDR3nt: TGTGCCAGCAGGCCCGGGACAGGGGGGGCTTGGACCTTC
v_gene: TRBV5-1; j_gene: TRBJ2-5; len: 15; d_gene: NA; abundance: NA; CDR3aa: CASSLAASPEETQYF; CDR3nt: TGCGCCAGCAGCTTGGCAGCTAGCCCCGAAGAGACCCAGTACTTC
v_gene: TRBV6-5; j_gene: TRBJ1-1; len: 13; d_gene: NA; abundance: NA; CDR3aa: CASTGTTYTEAFF; CDR3nt: TGTGCCAGCACCGGGACAACTTACACTGAAGCTTTCTTT
v_gene: TRBV2; j_gene: TRBJ1-5; len: 15; d_gene: NA; abundance: NA; CDR3aa: CASSTGQGRNQPQHF; CDR3nt: TGTGCCAGCAGCACGGGCCAGGGGCGCAATCAGCCCCAGCATTTT
v_gene: TRBV4-1; j_gene: TRBJ2-1; len: 15; d_gene: TRBD1; abundance: NA; CDR3aa: CASSSRDREDNEQFF; CDR3nt: TGCGCCAGCAGCTCCCGGGACAGAGAAGACAATGAGCAGTTCTTC
v_gene: TRBV7-8; j_gene: TRBJ1-2; len: 16; d_gene: TRBD1; abundance: NA; CDR3aa: CASSRTGTGSNYGYTF; CDR3nt: TGTGCCAGCAGCAGGACCGGGACAGGCTCTAACTATGGCTACACCTTC
v_gene: TRBV4-3; j_gene: TRBJ2-3; len: 17; d_gene: TRBD2; abundance: once; CDR3aa: CASSQDQTSGSMDTQYF; CDR3nt: TGCGCCAGCAGCCAAGATCAAACTAGCGGGAGTATGGATACGCAGTATTTT
v_gene: TRBV6-6; j_gene: TRBJ1-6; len: 16; d_gene: TRBD1; abundance: NA; CDR3aa: CASRPGTGAYNSPLHF; CDR3nt: TGTGCCAGCAGGCCCGGGACAGGGGCGTATAATTCACCCCTCCACTTT
v_gene: TRBV27; j_gene: TRBJ1-2; len: 15; d_gene: TRBD1; abundance: NA; CDR3aa: CASSSPGQLGGGYTF; CDR3nt: TGTGCCAGCAGTTCGCCGGGACAGTTAGGAGGAGGCTACACCTTC
v_gene: TRBV4-2; j_gene: TRBJ2-1; len: 15; d_gene: TRBD2; abundance: NA; CDR3aa: CASSQVIGRYNEQFF; CDR3nt: TGTGCCAGCAGCCAAGTAATCGGGAGGTACAATGAGCAGTTCTTC
v_gene: TRBV4-1; j_gene: TRBJ1-2; len: 15; d_gene: NA; abundance: NA; CDR3aa: CASSQKETDLLGYTF; CDR3nt: TGCGCCAGCAGCCAGAAGGAGACAGACCTTCTGGGCTACACCTTC
v_gene: TRBV6-6; j_gene: TRBJ2-1; len: 14; d_gene: TRBD2; abundance: NA; CDR3aa: CASSRTSDYNEQFF; CDR3nt: TGTGCCAGCAGCCGGACTAGCGATTACAATGAGCAGTTCTTC
v_gene: TRBV11-2; j_gene: TRBJ2-1; len: 17; d_gene: NA; abundance: NA; CDR3aa: CASSPVPHIQGLNEQFF; CDR3nt: TGTGCCAGCAGCCCCGTCCCCCACATACAGGGTTTGAATGAGCAGTTCTTC
v_gene: TRBV2; j_gene: TRBJ1-5; len: 15; d_gene: NA; abundance: NA; CDR3aa: CASSFNGGEGQPQHF; CDR3nt: TGTGCCAGCAGTTTCAATGGGGGCGAAGGTCAGCCCCAGCATTTT
v_gene: TRBV7-9; j_gene: TRBJ2-7; len: 15; d_gene: TRBD2; abundance: NA; CDR3aa: CASSLAAGAGYEQYF; CDR3nt: TGTGCCAGCAGCTTAGCGGCGGGAGCCGGCTACGAGCAGTACTTC
v_gene: TRBV29-1; j_gene: TRBJ2-1; len: 14; d_gene: TRBD2; abundance: NA; CDR3aa: CSGMGTSGTNEQFF; CDR3nt: TGCAGCGGGATGGGGACTAGCGGTACAAATGAGCAGTTCTTC
v_gene: TRBV19; j_gene: TRBJ2-7; len: 13; d_gene: NA; abundance: few; CDR3aa: CASSLDGGYEQYF; CDR3nt: TGTGCCAGTAGTTTGGACGGGGGCTACGAGCAGTACTTC
v_gene: TRBV7-3; j_gene: TRBJ2-2; len: 13; d_gene: NA; abundance: NA; CDR3aa: CASSSPGPGELFF; CDR3nt: TGTGCCAGCAGCTCCCCGGGTCCCGGGGAGCTGTTTTTT
v_gene: TRBV7-2; j_gene: TRBJ1-5; len: 15; d_gene: NA; abundance: few; CDR3aa: CASEPGGGSNQPQHF; CDR3nt: TGTGCCAGCGAACCGGGGGGCGGTAGCAATCAGCCCCAGCATTTT